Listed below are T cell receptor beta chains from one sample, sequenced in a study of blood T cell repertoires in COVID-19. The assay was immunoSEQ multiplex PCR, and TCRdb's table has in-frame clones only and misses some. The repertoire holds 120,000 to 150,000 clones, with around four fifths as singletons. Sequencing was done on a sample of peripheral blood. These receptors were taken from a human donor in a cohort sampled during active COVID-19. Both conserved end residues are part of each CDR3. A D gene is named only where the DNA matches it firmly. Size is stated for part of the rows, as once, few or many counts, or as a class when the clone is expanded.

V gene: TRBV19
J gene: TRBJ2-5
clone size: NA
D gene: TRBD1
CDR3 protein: CASSETGGRETQYF
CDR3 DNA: TGTGCCAGTAGTGAGACAGGGGGCCGAGAGACCCAGTACTTC

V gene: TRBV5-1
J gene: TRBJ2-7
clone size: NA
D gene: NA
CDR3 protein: CASRPDSMLGQYF
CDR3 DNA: TGCGCCAGCAGACCGGACAGTATGCTCGGGCAGTACTTC

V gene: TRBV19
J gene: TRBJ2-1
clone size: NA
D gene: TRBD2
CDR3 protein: CASSIDHGRINNEQFF
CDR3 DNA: TGTGCCAGTAGTATAGATCACGGGAGGATCAACAATGAGCAGTTCTTC

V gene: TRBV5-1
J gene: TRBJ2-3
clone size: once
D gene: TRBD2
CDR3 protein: CASSIAGGRDTQYF
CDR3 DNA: TGCGCCAGCAGCATAGCGGGAGGGCGGGATACGCAGTATTTT

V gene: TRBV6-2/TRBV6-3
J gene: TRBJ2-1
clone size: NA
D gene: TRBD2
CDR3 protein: CASSYVGGPLNEQFF
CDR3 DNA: TGTGCCAGCAGTTACGTGGGAGGGCCCCTCAATGAGCAGTTCTTC

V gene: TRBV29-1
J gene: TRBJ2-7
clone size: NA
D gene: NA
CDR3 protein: CSVGGVREQYF
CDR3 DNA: TGCAGCGTTGGCGGGGTCCGGGAGCAGTACTTC

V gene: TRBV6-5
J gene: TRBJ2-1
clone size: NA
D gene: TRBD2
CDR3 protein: CASSYQPGLLDEQFF
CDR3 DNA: TGTGCCAGCAGTTACCAGCCGGGACTACTGGATGAGCAGTTCTTC

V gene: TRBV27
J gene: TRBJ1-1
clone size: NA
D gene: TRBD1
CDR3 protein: CASSPIQGIPSEAFF
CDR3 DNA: TGTGCCAGCAGTCCAATACAGGGGATTCCCTCTGAAGCTTTCTTT

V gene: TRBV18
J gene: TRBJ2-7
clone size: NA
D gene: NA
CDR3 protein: CASSAGVYYEQYF
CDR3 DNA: TGTGCCAGCTCAGCAGGGGTGTACTACGAGCAGTACTTC

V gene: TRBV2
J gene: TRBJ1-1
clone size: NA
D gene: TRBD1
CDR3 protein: CASRETTGSGGEAFF
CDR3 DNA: TGTGCCAGCAGAGAAACGACAGGGTCCGGAGGGGAAGCTTTCTTT

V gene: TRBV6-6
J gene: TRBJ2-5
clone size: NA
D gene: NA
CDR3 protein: CASSYDRSGETQYF
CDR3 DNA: TGTGCCAGCAGTTACGACAGGTCTGGGGAGACCCAGTACTTC

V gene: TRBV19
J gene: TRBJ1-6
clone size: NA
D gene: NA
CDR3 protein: CASSIFGQWDSPLHF
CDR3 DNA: TGTGCCAGTAGTATATTCGGACAGTGGGATTCACCCCTCCACTTT

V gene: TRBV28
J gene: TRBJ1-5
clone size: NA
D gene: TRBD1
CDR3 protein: CASSLAGTVSNQPQHF
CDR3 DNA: TGTGCCAGCAGTTTAGCCGGGACAGTTAGCAATCAGCCCCAGCATTTT

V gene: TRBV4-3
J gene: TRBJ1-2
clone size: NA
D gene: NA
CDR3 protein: CASSLGSDLYGYTF
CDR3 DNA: TGCGCCAGCAGCCTCGGGAGTGACCTCTATGGCTACACCTTC

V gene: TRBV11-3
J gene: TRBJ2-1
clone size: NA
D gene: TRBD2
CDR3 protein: CASSLSGRGGEQFF
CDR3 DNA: TGTGCCAGCAGCCTAAGCGGGAGAGGAGGTGAGCAGTTCTTC

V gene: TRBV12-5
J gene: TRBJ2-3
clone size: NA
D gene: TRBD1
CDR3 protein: CASGPGTGPTGDTQYF
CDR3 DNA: TGTGCTAGTGGTCCTGGGACAGGCCCAACCGGAGATACGCAGTATTTT

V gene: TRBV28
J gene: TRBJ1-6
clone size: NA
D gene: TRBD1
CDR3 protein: CASSFLQGNSPLHF
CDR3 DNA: TGTGCCAGCAGTTTCCTACAGGGGAATTCACCCCTCCACTTT

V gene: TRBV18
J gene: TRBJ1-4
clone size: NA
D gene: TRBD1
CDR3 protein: CASSRGGADEKLFF
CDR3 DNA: TGTGCCAGCTCACGAGGGGGCGCCGACGAAAAACTGTTTTTT

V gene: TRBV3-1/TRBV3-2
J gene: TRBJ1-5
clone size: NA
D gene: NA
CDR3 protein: CASSLTNQPQHF
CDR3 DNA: TGTGCCAGCAGCCTTACTAATCAGCCCCAGCATTTT

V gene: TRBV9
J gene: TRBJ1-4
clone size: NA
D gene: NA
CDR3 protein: CASSVADRGNEKLFF
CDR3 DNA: TGTGCCAGCAGCGTAGCCGACAGAGGTAATGAAAAACTGTTTTTT

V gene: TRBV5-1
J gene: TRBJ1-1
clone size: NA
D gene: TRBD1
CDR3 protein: CASSLDGREGGEAFF
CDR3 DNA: TGCGCCAGCAGCTTGGACGGCAGGGAAGGGGGCGAAGCTTTCTTT

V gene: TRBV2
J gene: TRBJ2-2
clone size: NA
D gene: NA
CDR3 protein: CASSEHGELFF
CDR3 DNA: TGTGCCAGCAGTGAACACGGGGAGCTGTTTTTT

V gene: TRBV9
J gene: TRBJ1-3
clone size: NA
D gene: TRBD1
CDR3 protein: CASSSQGNTIYF
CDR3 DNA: TGTGCCAGCAGCTCACAGGGGAACACCATATATTTT

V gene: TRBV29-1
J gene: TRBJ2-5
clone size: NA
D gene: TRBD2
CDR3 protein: CSVGPSGPETQYF
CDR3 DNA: TGCAGCGTTGGACCTAGCGGCCCCGAGACCCAGTACTTC

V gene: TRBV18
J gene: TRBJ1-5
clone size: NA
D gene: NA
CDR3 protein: CASSPGRQANQPQHF
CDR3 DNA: TGTGCCAGCTCACCTGGACGACAGGCCAATCAGCCCCAGCATTTT

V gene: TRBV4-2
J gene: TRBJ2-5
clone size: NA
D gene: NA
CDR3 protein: CASSQSRSGQETQYF
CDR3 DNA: TGTGCCAGCAGCCAATCGCGTAGCGGCCAAGAGACCCAGTACTTC

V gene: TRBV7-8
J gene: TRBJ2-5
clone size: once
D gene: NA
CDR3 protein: CASSLAGGGTQYF
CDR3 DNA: TGTGCCAGCAGCTTAGCGGGGGGAGGGACCCAGTACTTC

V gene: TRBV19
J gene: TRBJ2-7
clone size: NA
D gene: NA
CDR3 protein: CASSPTVLGHEQYF
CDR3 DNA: TGTGCCAGTAGTCCAACCGTTCTGGGCCACGAGCAGTACTTC

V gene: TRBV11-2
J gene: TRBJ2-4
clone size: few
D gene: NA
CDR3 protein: CASSRLGGIQYF
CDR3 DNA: TGTGCCAGCAGCCGCCTAGGTGGCATTCAGTACTTC

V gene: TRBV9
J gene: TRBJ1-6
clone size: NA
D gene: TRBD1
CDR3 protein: CANGTGKSSPLHF
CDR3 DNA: TGTGCCAATGGGACAGGGAAGAGTTCACCCCTCCACTTT

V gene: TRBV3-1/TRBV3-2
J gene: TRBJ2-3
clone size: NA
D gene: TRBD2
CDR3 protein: CASSQGGLAGRNTQYF
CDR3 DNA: TGTGCCAGCAGCCAAGGGGGACTAGCGGGGAGGAATACGCAGTATTTT

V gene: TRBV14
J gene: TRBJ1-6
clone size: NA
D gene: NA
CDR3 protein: CASSQVRQGNSPLHF
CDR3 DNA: TGTGCCAGCAGCCAAGTGCGCCAGGGTAATTCACCCCTCCACTTT

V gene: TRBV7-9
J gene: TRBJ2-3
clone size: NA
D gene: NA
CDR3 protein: CASSRRASIYTDTQYF
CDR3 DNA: TGTGCCAGCAGCCGCAGGGCGTCCATTTACACAGATACGCAGTATTTT

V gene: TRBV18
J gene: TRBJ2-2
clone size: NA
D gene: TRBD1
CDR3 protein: CASSQGANGELFF
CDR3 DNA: TGTGCCAGCTCACAGGGGGCGAACGGGGAGCTGTTTTTT

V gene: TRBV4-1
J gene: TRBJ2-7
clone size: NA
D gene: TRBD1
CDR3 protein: CASSQTGTASYEQYF
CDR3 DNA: TGCGCCAGCAGCCAGACCGGGACAGCCTCCTACGAGCAGTACTTC

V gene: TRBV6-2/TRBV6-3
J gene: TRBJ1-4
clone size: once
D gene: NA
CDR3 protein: CASSYGTAYNEKLFF
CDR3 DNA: TGTGCCAGCAGTTACGGAACAGCCTATAATGAAAAACTGTTTTTT

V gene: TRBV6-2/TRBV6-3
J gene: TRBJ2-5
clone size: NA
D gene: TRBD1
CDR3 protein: CASSRGGTGRETQYF
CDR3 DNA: TGTGCCAGCAGCCGTGGGGGGACAGGACGAGAGACCCAGTACTTC

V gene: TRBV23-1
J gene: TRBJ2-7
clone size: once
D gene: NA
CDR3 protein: CASSQSRISYEQYF
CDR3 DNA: TGCGCCAGCAGTCAATCCCGCATTAGTTACGAGCAGTACTTC

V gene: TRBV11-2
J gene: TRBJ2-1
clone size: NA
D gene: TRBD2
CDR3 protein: CASSLGLTSGSEQFF
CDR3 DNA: TGTGCCAGCAGCTTAGGTTTGACTAGCGGGTCTGAGCAGTTCTTC

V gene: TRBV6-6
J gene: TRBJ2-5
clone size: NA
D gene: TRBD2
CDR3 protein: CASRNPGTRMETQYF
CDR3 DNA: TGTGCCAGCAGAAACCCCGGGACTAGAATGGAGACCCAGTACTTC

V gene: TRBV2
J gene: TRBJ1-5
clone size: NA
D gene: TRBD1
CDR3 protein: CASSGQGGTQPQHF
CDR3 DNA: TGTGCCAGCAGTGGACAGGGGGGGACTCAGCCCCAGCATTTT

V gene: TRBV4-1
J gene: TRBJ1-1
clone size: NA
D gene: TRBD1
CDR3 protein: CASSQVKTGGGNTEAFF
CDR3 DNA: TGCGCCAGCAGCCAAGTAAAAACAGGGGGGGGTAACACTGAAGCTTTCTTT

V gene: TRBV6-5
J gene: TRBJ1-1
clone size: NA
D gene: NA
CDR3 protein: CASSYSRGLMGAEAFF
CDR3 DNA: TGTGCCAGCAGTTACTCGAGGGGGTTGATGGGCGCTGAAGCTTTCTTT

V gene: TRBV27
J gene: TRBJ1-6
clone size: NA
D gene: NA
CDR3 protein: CASSYRERGSPLHF
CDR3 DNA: TGTGCCAGCAGTTACAGGGAAAGAGGATCACCCCTCCACTTT

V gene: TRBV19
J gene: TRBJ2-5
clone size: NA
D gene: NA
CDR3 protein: CASSARRETQYF
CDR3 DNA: TGTGCCAGTAGTGCGAGGCGGGAGACCCAGTACTTC

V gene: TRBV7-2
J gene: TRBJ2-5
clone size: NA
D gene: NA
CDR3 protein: CASSLGPGSLDQETQYF
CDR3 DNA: TGTGCCAGCAGCTTAGGACCCGGGAGCCTTGACCAAGAGACCCAGTACTTC

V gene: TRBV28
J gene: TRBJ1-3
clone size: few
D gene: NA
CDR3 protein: CASSFRSGREGNTIYF
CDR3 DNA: TGTGCCAGCAGTTTTCGATCCGGGCGGGAAGGAAACACCATATATTTT

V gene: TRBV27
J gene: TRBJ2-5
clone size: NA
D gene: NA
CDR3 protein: CASSFQGKKTQYF
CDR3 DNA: TGTGCCAGCAGTTTCCAGGGAAAAAAGACCCAGTACTTC

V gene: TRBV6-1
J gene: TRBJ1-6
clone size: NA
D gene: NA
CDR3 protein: CASSELAQGDSPLHF
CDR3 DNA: TGTGCCAGCAGTGAATTAGCACAGGGTGATTCACCCCTCCACTTT